This passage covers 4 T cell receptor beta chains from one sample sequenced in a study of blood T cell repertoires in COVID-19. The assay was immunoSEQ multiplex PCR, and TCRdb's table has in-frame clones only and misses some. The data show about 180,000 clones, approximately 85% seen once. Sequencing used peripheral blood. The receptor set was obtained from a human donor with active or convalescent COVID-19. The donor label of this sample is uncertain.

This clone was observed once. The chain carries TRBV28 and TRBJ1-4; TRBD1 agrees at 7 bases. Germline CDR1 and CDR2: MDHEN and SYDVKM. V shed 4 bases, J shed 3 bases, and the junction held 5 bases outside the gene matches. The CDR3 runs to 15 residues. CDR3 in DNA: TGTGCCAGCAGTTCACGGGACAGCTCTAATGAAAAACTGTTTTTT. Protein sequence: CASSSRDSSNEKLFF.

This chain connects TRBV5-4 to TRBJ1-4; 10 nucleotides line up with TRBD1. The CDR3 covers 17 residues. Germline V lookup: CDR1 SGHNT, CDR2 YYREEE (reference sequence). V lost 4 bases, J lost 5 bases, and 11 bases stayed unmatched. CDR3 in amino acids: CASSTRRQGANNEKLFF. DNA for the CDR3: TGTGCCAGCAGCACGCGGCGACAGGGGGCCAACAATGAAAAACTGTTTTTT. Drawing the rest from reference TRBV5-4 and TRBJ1-4, the complete variable domain is ETGVTQSPTHLIKTRGQQVTLRCSSQSGHNTVSWYQQALGQGPQFIFQYYREEENGRGNFPPRFSGLQFPNYSSELNVNALELDDSALYLCASSTRRQGANNEKLFFGSGTQLSVL.

The chain joins TRBV9 to TRBJ2-5; perhaps TRBD1 as D (7 bases). V shed 3 bases and J shed 4 bases, with 13 bases lying between them. Germline lookup yields CDR1 SGDLS and CDR2 YYNGEE. The CDR3 spans 14 residues. The CDR3 protein is CASSGQGGVETQYF. CDR3 sequence (DNA): TGTGCCAGCAGCGGACAGGGCGGGGTAGAGACCCAGTACTTC.

In its sample, this clone was seen once. The chain links TRBV12-3 or TRBV12-4 to TRBJ2-3, with 8 bases fitting TRBD2. CDR3 length: 13 residues. The V segment lost 6 bases and the J segment 5 bases; nucleotides outside the gene matches: 4. The CDR3 is CASSRREEDTQYF. The DNA for the CDR3 is TGTGCCAGCAGCCGGCGGGAGGAAGATACGCAGTATTTT.